Listed below are T cell receptor beta chains from one sample, sequenced in a study of OX40 agonist ivuxolimab in advanced cancers. Profiling relied on immunoSEQ multiplex PCR, and the TCRdb table lists in-frame clones only, not all of them. The repertoire holds 77,000 or so clones, approximately 89% seen once, with approximately 2.2% in the top ten. This material consisted of CD4+ or CD8+ T cells sorted from blood, taken in a trial of the OX40 agonist ivuxolimab. These receptors originate from an adult with an advanced solid tumor such as melanoma, head and neck, liver or kidney cancer. Each CDR3 is given with its conserved first and last residue. D genes are given only for firm matches. Not every row has a clone size; where given, it reads once, few, many or a size class.

cdr3_nt cdr3_aa v_call d_call clone_size j_call
TGTGCCAGCAGACCGAGCTCAGGACAGGGAGGATTTGGAAACACCATATATTTT CASRPSSGQGGFGNTIYF TRBV11-2 TRBD1 medium-sized TRBJ1-3
TGCGCCAGCAGGGAGCGGGGGGGCCCCGATACGCAGTATTTT CASRERGGPDTQYF TRBV5-1 TRBD2 - TRBJ2-3
TGTGCCAGCGGGAGCAGGGGCAATGAGCAGTTCTTC CASGSRGNEQFF TRBV19 - - TRBJ2-1
TGTGCCACCTCGGGACAGGGCATGATGAATGAAAAACTGTTTTTT CATSGQGMMNEKLFF TRBV19 TRBD1 - TRBJ1-4
TGCGCCAGCAGCTTGGAGGGATTGAGTGAAGCTTTCTTT CASSLEGLSEAFF TRBV5-1 - few TRBJ1-1
TGTGCCAGCACCGGACCCTCCTACGAGCAGTACTTC CASTGPSYEQYF TRBV5-8 - - TRBJ2-7
TGTGCCAGCAGAGGTAAAGCTTTACCCTACGAGCAGTACTTC CASRGKALPYEQYF TRBV28 - - TRBJ2-7
TGTGCCAGCAGCGTAAGTCCAACCCACTCTGGAAACACCATATATTTT CASSVSPTHSGNTIYF TRBV9 - once TRBJ1-3
TGTGCCAGCAGTTACGACGACAGGGGCAGGTCTGGCTACACCTTC CASSYDDRGRSGYTF TRBV6-5 TRBD1 - TRBJ1-2
TGTGCCAGCAGCTCCAGACTGGGACAGCCCCAGCATTTT CASSSRLGQPQHF TRBV7-2 - - TRBJ1-5
TGCGCCAGCAGCTCCCGGGTAGCCGGCTATGGCTACACCTTC CASSSRVAGYGYTF TRBV5-1 - - TRBJ1-2
TGTGCCAGCACTCAAGACAGGCGCTCCTACAATGAGCAGTTCTTC CASTQDRRSYNEQFF TRBV6-5 - few TRBJ2-1
TGTGCCAGCAGCTTGGTCGGGACAGTATCCTACGAGCAGTACTTC CASSLVGTVSYEQYF TRBV5-4 TRBD1 - TRBJ2-7
TGTGCCAGCAGATGGGGCCGATGGAACACTGAAGCTTTCTTT CASRWGRWNTEAFF TRBV28 - - TRBJ1-1
TGTGCCAGCAGCCAGAGGACAGGTCCTCCGCTTTTCTCTGGAAACACCATATATTTT CASSQRTGPPLFSGNTIYF TRBV7-2 TRBD1 - TRBJ1-3
TGCGCCAGCAGCCAAGGTCGATTAGATACGCAGTATTTT CASSQGRLDTQYF TRBV4-1 - - TRBJ2-3